This T cell receptor beta chain comes out of a study of cytomegalovirus exposure and HLA in healthy donors. Primers included in the PCR were 60 Vbeta and 13 Jbeta primers. Repertoires were generated with immunoSEQ multiplex PCR, while TCRdb's copy carries only in-frame clones and drops some. The data show 150,000 to 200,000 clones, around 80% seen once. Trimming stripped 0 bases from V and 1 base from J, with 15 bases between. CDR1 is SGDLS and CDR2 is YYNGEE in the germline V gene. The CDR3 loop spans 17 amino acids. The sequencing input was PBMCs. The rearrangement joins TRBV9 to TRBJ2-3; tentative D call: TRBD1 (6 bases). This clonotype originated in a man younger than 35 in good health and CMV-seronegative. The CDR3 coding sequence is TGTGCCAGCAGCGTAGCAGTCAGGGGATTCGGCACAGATACGCAGTATTTT. This gives the protein CASSVAVRGFGTDTQYF. The full variable domain, in which reference TRBV9 and TRBJ2-3 provide the parts outside the CDR3, is DSGVTQTPKHLITATGQRVTLRCSPRSGDLSVYWYQQSLDQGLQFLIQYYNGEERAKGNILERFSAQQFPDLHSELNLSSLELGDSALYFCASSVAVRGFGTDTQYFGPGTRLTVL.